The 28 T cell receptor beta chains reported below all come from one sample, sequenced in a study of T cell repertoires in cytomegalovirus infection. TCRdb re-called the reads with MiXCR, one entry per CDR3 protein. This sample carries approximately 700,000 distinct CDR3 sequences, 35% to 40% of them seen once, and the ten largest clones take 2.5% to 3.5%. Sequenced sample: PBMCs. The source is a human donor in good health (CMV status not recorded). Some clones in this sample may be carry-over from other donors' samples.

In its sample, this clonotype was seen once. This chain joins TRBV27 and TRBJ1-6; D might be TRBD1 (6 bases). V dropped 6 bases and J dropped 11 bases, with 14 bases sitting between them. This CDR3 is 13 amino acids long. CDR1 is MNHEY, CDR2 SMNVEV, per germline (reference sequence). This CDR3 reads CASSGNRATPLHF. The CDR3 DNA reads as TGTGCCAGCAGCGGTAACAGGGCGACACCCCTCCACTTT.

This chain joins TRBV12-3 or TRBV12-4 and TRBJ2-6; D gene uncertain. The ends were cut back, 6 bases at V and 1 base at J, with 7 bases in the middle. CDR3 length: 14 residues. CDR3 protein: CASSRFSGANVLTF. DNA for the CDR3: TGTGCCAGCAGCCGATTTTCTGGGGCCAACGTCCTGACTTTC.

This clonotype was recorded a few times. The genes are TRBV6-2 or TRBV6-3 and TRBJ1-1; D unresolved. Per the germline V gene, CDR1 is MNHEY and CDR2 is SVGEGT. The V end lost 7 bases, the J end lost 5 bases, and 26 bases lay between the germline ends. The CDR3 runs 17 residues. In nucleotides, the CDR3 is TGTGCCAGCACCCCACGGCGGGCAGGCCTAGGGTCGACTGAAGCTTTCTTT. The encoded protein is CASTPRRAGLGSTEAFF.

The chain carries TRBV7-6 and TRBJ2-3, with TRBD2 identical over 16 bases. The ends lost 1 base at V and 0 bases at J; junction bases unmatched: 1. Germline assignment: CDR1 SGHVS and CDR2 FNYEAQ. The CDR3 runs to 18 residues. The CDR3 sequence: CASSLEGLAGGSTDTQYF. CDR3 nucleotide sequence: TGTGCCAGCAGCTTAGAGGGACTAGCGGGGGGGAGCACAGATACGCAGTATTTT.

As concerns this clonotype: The CDR3 does not close with the conserved phenylalanine or tryptophan, likely indicating a read error. The gene calls are TRBV20-1 and TRBJ2-7; D not resolved. The V gene's germline CDR1 is DFQATT and CDR2 SNEGSKA (reference sequence). CDR3 length equals 12 residues. V lost 8 bases and J lost 3, with 14 bases in between. The CDR3 bases are TGCAGTTGTAGAGATCCATTCTACGAGCAGTACTGC. Translated: CSCRDPFYEQYC.

This chain links TRBV29-1 with TRBJ2-1; 9 nucleotides agree with TRBD2. Germline values: CDR1 SQVTM, CDR2 ANQGSEA. This CDR3 contains 18 residues. Trimming at V came to 3 bases and at J to 7 bases, leaving 19 bases not matched to a gene. In DNA form, the CDR3 reads TGCAGCGTTGATGGTGTGAGATGGGAAGCGGGAGGTCCGAATGAGCAGTTCTTC. Its translation is CSVDGVRWEAGGPNEQFF.

In the case of this clonotype: Being one base from a much bigger clone, this may be a read error. The chain has TRBV7-2 and TRBJ2-7; the match to TRBD2 covers 8 bases. This CDR3 spans 16 amino acids. Per germline, CDR1 SGHTA and CDR2 FQGNSA. This chain's CDR3 is CSSSLGPGGVSYEQYF. DNA of the CDR3: TGTTCCAGCAGCTTAGGCCCGGGAGGGGTTTCTTACGAGCAGTACTTC.

The gene calls are TRBV12-3 or TRBV12-4 and TRBJ2-3, with 9 bases that match TRBD2. The CDR3 consists of 19 residues. Germline trimming cut 3 bases from V and 3 bases from J; bases unmatched to any gene: 16. The CDR3 loop reads CASSFKGSIRLAATDTQYF. The CDR3 nucleotides read TGTGCCAGCAGTTTCAAGGGGTCAATAAGACTAGCGGCAACAGATACGCAGTATTTT.

Many counts were recorded for this clonotype. The chain carries TRBV27 and TRBJ2-1; 12 bases match TRBD2. Trimming took 3 bases from V and 8 from J; bases not matched to a gene: 8. CDR1 MNHEY and CDR2 SMNVEV come from the germline V gene (reference sequence). This CDR3 comprises 16 residues. In DNA, the CDR3 is TGTGCCAGCAGTTTCTTGGGACTAGCGGGCGCGGATGAGCAGTTCTTC. It codes for CASSFLGLAGADEQFF.

This clonotype was detected once. Sequence at one end of the junction differs from germline and may be a read error. The chain couples TRBV7-8 to TRBJ1-1; unclear D gene. The CDR3 has 13 amino acids. The germline V gene encodes CDR1 SGHVS and CDR2 FQNEAQ. CDR3 amino acids: CASSLAQYIEAVF. The CDR3 bases are TGTGCCAGCAGCTTAGCGCAGTATATCGAAGCTGTCTTT.

The CDR3 is CASGRIGPATGANTEAFF. In DNA, the CDR3 is TGTGCCAGCGGTCGCATAGGCCCGGCGACAGGGGCGAACACTGAAGCTTTCTTT. V and J are TRBV6-2 or TRBV6-3 and TRBJ1-1; 8 nucleotides agree with TRBD1. This CDR3 is 18 amino acids long. The V gene end was trimmed by 8 bases and the J gene end by 1 base; junction bases not matched to a gene: 18. Per germline, CDR1 MNHEY and CDR2 SVGEGT.

Only one count was recorded for this clonotype. The rearrangement links TRBV9 to TRBJ1-1; no reliable D call. CDR1 SGDLS and CDR2 YYNGEE come from the germline V gene. Trimming took 0 bases from V and 0 from J, leaving 9 bases between them. This CDR3 is 15 amino acids long. The CDR3 sequence is CASSVGTGLNTEAFF. The CDR3 coding sequence is TGTGCCAGCAGCGTAGGTACTGGTTTGAACACTGAAGCTTTCTTT.

J is TRBJ2-5 and V is TRBV28, with D perhaps matching TRBD2 (6 bases). This CDR3 region has 14 residues. V lost 4 bases and J 5 bases, leaving 14 bases between the germline ends. CDR1 is MDHEN, CDR2 SYDVKM, per germline. This CDR3 is CASSSQTGDETQYF. The CDR3, as DNA: TGTGCCAGCAGTTCCCAGACGGGGGATGAGACCCAGTACTTC. Full variable domain (rest looked up from reference TRBV28 and TRBJ2-5): DVKVTQSSRYLVKRTGEKVFLECVQDMDHENMFWYRQDPGLGLRLIYFSYDVKMKEKGDIPEGYSVSREKKERFSLILESASTNQTSMYLCASSSQTGDETQYFGPGTRLLVL.

The rearrangement uses TRBV6-6 and TRBJ2-6; maybe TRBD1 (5 bases). Per the germline V gene, CDR1 is MNHNY and CDR2 is SVGAGI (reference sequence). V was pared by 0 bases and J by 1 base, with 19 bases between. CDR3 size: 20 residues. The CDR3 loop is CASSYSKARAVRSGANVLTF. The DNA for the CDR3 is TGTGCCAGCAGTTACTCGAAGGCCAGGGCCGTAAGGTCTGGGGCCAACGTCCTGACTTTC.

The rearrangement links TRBV7-9 to TRBJ2-2, with 9 bases identical to TRBD1. This CDR3 contains 16 residues. V shed 5 bases and J 6 bases; nucleotides not matched to a gene: 10. CDR1 and CDR2 from the germline V gene are SEHNR and FQNEAQ (reference sequence). In DNA form, the CDR3 reads TGTGCCAGCAGCCACACAGGGGGCGGTGGTTCCGGGGAGCTGTTTTTT. It codes for CASSHTGGGGSGELFF.

This clonotype was seen a handful of times. The genes are TRBV12-5 and TRBJ1-1, with a possible D match to TRBD1 (6 bases). Looked up from germline, CDR1 is LGHNT and CDR2 is FRNRAP. This CDR3 is built from 16 residues. The germline V and J ends were trimmed by 1 base and 3 bases, with 15 bases remaining between them. The CDR3 here is CASGLGTREGDTEAFF. The DNA of the CDR3 is TGTGCTAGTGGTTTGGGAACCAGGGAGGGGGACACTGAAGCTTTCTTT.

The J gene is TRBJ1-4, the V gene TRBV12-3 or TRBV12-4; no clear D. This CDR3 is 14 amino acids long. The germline V and J ends were trimmed by 4 bases and 7 bases, with 13 bases remaining between them. The CDR3 region has the DNA TGTGCCAGCAGTTCTTGGCTCAGTGGTGAAAAACTGTTTTTT. Its protein product is CASSSWLSGEKLFF.

Turning to this clonotype: An end of the junction differs from the germline gene, which may be a read error. The CDR3 nucleotides read TGTGCCAGCCCGACACTCACTTGGTTC. Amino acids: CASPTLTWF. V is TRBV6-9 and J is TRBJ2-7, with no clear D. The CDR3 has 9 amino acids. The V gene's germline CDR1 is MNHGY and CDR2 SVAAGI.

This sequence joins TRBV19 and TRBJ1-1; tentatively, D is TRBD1 (5 bases). The CDR3 totals 14 residues. V was pared by 2 bases and J by 0 bases, with 7 bases between. Germline V gene lookup returns CDR1 LNHDA and CDR2 SQIVND (reference sequence). The CDR3 protein is CASSISTVNTEAFF. Written as DNA, the CDR3 is TGTGCCAGTAGTATATCGACAGTGAACACTGAAGCTTTCTTT.

This chain links TRBV20-1 with TRBJ1-2; the D is unclear. The CDR3 sequence is 14 residues long. Germline CDR1 and CDR2: DFQATT and SNEGSKA (reference sequence). The germline V and J ends were trimmed by 0 bases and 4 bases, with 12 bases remaining between them. CDR3 residues: CSARDRGLRYGYTF. The DNA of the CDR3 is TGCAGTGCTAGAGATCGAGGGCTTCGCTATGGCTACACCTTC.

This clonotype was counted between two and nine times. This sequence joins TRBV18 and TRBJ2-3; D is uncertain. Per the germline V gene, CDR1 is KGHSH and CDR2 is LQKENI. This CDR3 region has 14 residues. The V gene lost 6 bases and the J gene lost 0 bases, with 10 bases spanning the gap. CDR3 region: CASSQASSTDTQYF. CDR3 bases: TGTGCCAGCTCTCAAGCCTCTAGCACAGATACGCAGTATTTT. Full variable domain (outside the CDR3, taken from reference TRBV18 and TRBJ2-3): NAGVMQNPRHLVRRRGQEARLRCSPMKGHSHVYWYRQLPEEGLKFMVYLQKENIIDESGMPKERFSAEFPKEGPSILRIQQVVRGDSAAYFCASSQASSTDTQYFGPGTRLTVL.

This clonotype turned up a few times. This CDR3 is CASSTQGATEQFF. CDR3 DNA sequence: TGTGCCAGTAGTACCCAGGGGGCTACTGAGCAGTTCTTC. The gene calls are TRBV19 and TRBJ2-1; TRBD1 matches at 8 bases. This CDR3 region has 13 residues. Germline CDR1 LNHDA, CDR2 SQIVND (reference sequence). Trimming cost V 4 bases and J 9 bases; bases outside gene matches: 5. Supplemented by reference TRBV19 and TRBJ2-1, the full variable domain reads DGGITQSPKYLFRKEGQNVTLSCEQNLNHDAMYWYRQDPGQGLRLIYYSQIVNDFQKGDIAEGYSVSREKKESFPLTVTSAQKNPTAFYLCASSTQGATEQFFGPGTRLTVL.

A word on this clonotype: The CDR3 does not close with the conserved phenylalanine or tryptophan, likely indicating a read error. This chain links TRBV6-4 with TRBJ2-5; no clear D gene. The CDR3 spans 12 residues. Germline CDR1 reads MRHNA; CDR2 reads SNTAGT. The V gene lost 4 bases and the J gene lost 0 bases, with 3 bases spanning the gap. For the CDR3, the DNA is TGTGCCAGCAGTGGGTACCAAGAGACCCAGTACTTA. Protein: CASSGYQETQYL.

This clonotype has at least ten counts. V is TRBV2 and J is TRBJ2-3; no firm D call. CDR1 is SNHLY, CDR2 FYNNEI, per germline. With 2 bases removed from V and 2 bases from J, the gap between germline ends came to 5 bases. This CDR3 contains 13 residues. This chain's CDR3 is CASSEPFTDTQYF. Here the CDR3 DNA reads TGTGCCAGCAGTGAACCTTTCACAGATACGCAGTATTTT.

This rearrangement joins TRBV19 to TRBJ2-2; TRBD2 is a possible D gene (5 bases). Germline V gene sequence: CDR1 LNHDA, CDR2 SQIVND (reference sequence). The V end lost 7 bases, the J end lost 5 bases, and 14 bases lay between the germline ends. This CDR3 has 14 residues. The CDR3 region is CASMSPRRTGELFF. The CDR3 DNA reads as TGTGCCAGTATGTCTCCCCGGAGGACCGGGGAGCTGTTTTTT.

V usage is TRBV20-1 and J usage is TRBJ1-5; 9 bases agree with TRBD1. Losses at the gene ends were 2 bases for V and 6 bases for J; bases not matched to a gene: 17. The CDR3 has 18 residues. Germline CDR1 is DFQATT and CDR2 is SNEGSKA (reference sequence). The chain's CDR3 is CSARRSFLTGGLGQPQHF. CDR3 bases: TGCAGTGCTAGACGTTCTTTCCTTACAGGGGGCCTGGGTCAGCCCCAGCATTTT.

The chain combines TRBV6-6 with TRBJ1-1, with TRBD1 matching over 7 bases. V shed 7 bases and J 11 bases; nucleotides not matched to a gene: 7. CDR1 is MNHNY and CDR2 is SVGAGI in the germline V gene (reference sequence). The CDR3 consists of 11 residues. Written as DNA, the CDR3 is TGTGCCAGCACTCGACAGGGCGCCGCTTTCTTT. Amino acid sequence: CASTRQGAAFF.

The chain uses TRBV29-1 and TRBJ2-5; D is unresolved. Trimming removed 5 bases at V and 1 base at J, with 11 bases between. This CDR3 has 13 residues. Germline V gives CDR1 SQVTM, CDR2 ANQGSEA. This CDR3 is CSVRHQLQETQYF. CDR3 in DNA: TGCAGCGTTCGGCACCAGCTCCAAGAGACCCAGTACTTC.